The entry below describes one T cell receptor (beta chain). This sample was taken from a study of CD8 T cells in Susac syndrome. Random hexamers served to reverse transcribe about 0.45 to 1 ug RNA. The authors amplified TCR beta CDR3 across 54 Vbeta and 13 Jbeta using immunoSEQ multiplex PCR. TCRdb reprocessed the immunoSEQ multiplex PCR reads via MiXCR and lists one record per CDR3 protein. The data hold over 150,000 distinct CDR3 sequences, with 90% to 96% observed a single time. V lost 3 bases, J lost 2 bases, and 10 bases lay in between. Germline CDR1 and CDR2: DFQATT and SNEGSKA (reference sequence). CDR3 size: 13 residues. The authors negatively isolated CD8+ and CD4+ T cells and FACS-enriched TEMRA cells.

This receptor was taken from a human donor with Susac syndrome. What was sequenced was CD4+ T cells from PBMCs. The chain combines TRBV20-1 with TRBJ2-5; D perhaps matches TRBD2 (6 bases). For the CDR3, the DNA is TGCAGTGCTAGCTCGGGGGATCAAGAGACCCAGTACTTC. This sequence encodes CSASSGDQETQYF.